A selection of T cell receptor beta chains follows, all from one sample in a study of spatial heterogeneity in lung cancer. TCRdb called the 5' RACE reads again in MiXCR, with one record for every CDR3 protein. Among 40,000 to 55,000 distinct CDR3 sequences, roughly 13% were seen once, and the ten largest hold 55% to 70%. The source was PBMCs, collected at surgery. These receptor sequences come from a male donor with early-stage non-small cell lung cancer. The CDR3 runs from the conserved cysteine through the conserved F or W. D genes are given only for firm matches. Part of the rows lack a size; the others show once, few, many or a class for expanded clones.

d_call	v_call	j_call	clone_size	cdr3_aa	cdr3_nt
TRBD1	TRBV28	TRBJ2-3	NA	CASSFWDRGTDTQYF	TGTGCCAGCAGTTTCTGGGACAGGGGCACAGATACGCAGTATTTT
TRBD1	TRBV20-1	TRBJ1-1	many	CSTPPGLGEGARAFF	TGCAGTACTCCCCCAGGGTTGGGGGAGGGGGCGCGAGCTTTCTTT
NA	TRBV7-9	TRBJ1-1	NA	CASSLSHVGTEAFF	TGTGCCAGCAGCTTAAGCCACGTAGGCACTGAAGCTTTCTTT
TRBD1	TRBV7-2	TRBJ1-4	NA	CASSPSQGAGTNEKLFF	TGTGCCAGCAGCCCATCACAGGGGGCAGGGACTAATGAAAAACTGTTTTTT
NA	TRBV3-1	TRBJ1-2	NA	CASSQDLVGSSYGYTF	TGTGCCAGCAGCCAAGATCTTGTGGGGTCGAGCTATGGCTACACCTTC
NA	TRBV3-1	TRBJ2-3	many	CASSLVAGETDTQYF	TGTGCCAGCAGCCTAGTAGCAGGGGAGACAGATACGCAGTATTTT
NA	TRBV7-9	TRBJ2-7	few	CASSLRSYEQYF	TGTGCCAGCAGCTTACGATCTTACGAGCAGTACTTC
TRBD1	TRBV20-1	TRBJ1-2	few	CSARGWTGANYGYTF	TGCAGTGCTAGAGGTTGGACAGGAGCTAACTATGGCTACACCTTC
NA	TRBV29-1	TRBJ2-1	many	CSGGDNYNEQFF	TGCAGCGGTGGGGACAACTACAATGAGCAGTTCTTC
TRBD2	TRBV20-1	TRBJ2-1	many	CSARGLAGVYNEQFF	TGCAGTGCTAGAGGACTAGCGGGAGTCTACAATGAGCAGTTCTTC
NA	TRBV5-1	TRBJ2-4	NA	CASSLSAGAKNIQYF	TGCGCCAGCAGCTTGTCAGCGGGAGCCAAAAACATTCAGTACTTC
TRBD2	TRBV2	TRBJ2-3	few	CASGLAGGPDTQYF	TGTGCCAGCGGGCTAGCGGGGGGGCCAGATACGCAGTATTTT
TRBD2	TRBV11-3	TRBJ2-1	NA	CASSSEAGLAGGPRNEQFF	TGTGCCAGCAGCTCAGAGGCGGGACTAGCGGGAGGGCCGCGGAATGAGCAGTTCTTC